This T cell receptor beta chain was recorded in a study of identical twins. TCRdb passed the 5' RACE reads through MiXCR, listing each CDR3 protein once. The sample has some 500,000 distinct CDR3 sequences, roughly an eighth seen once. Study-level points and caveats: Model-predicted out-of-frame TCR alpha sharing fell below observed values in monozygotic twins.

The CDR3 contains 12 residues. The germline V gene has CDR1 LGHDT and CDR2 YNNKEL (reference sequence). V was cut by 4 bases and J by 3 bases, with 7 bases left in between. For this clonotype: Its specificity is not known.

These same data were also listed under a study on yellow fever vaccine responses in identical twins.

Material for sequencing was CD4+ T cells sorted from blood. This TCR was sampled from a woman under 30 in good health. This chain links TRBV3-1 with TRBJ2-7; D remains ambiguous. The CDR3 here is CASSRSNYEQYF. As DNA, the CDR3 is TGTGCCAGCAGCCGGTCAAACTACGAGCAGTACTTC.